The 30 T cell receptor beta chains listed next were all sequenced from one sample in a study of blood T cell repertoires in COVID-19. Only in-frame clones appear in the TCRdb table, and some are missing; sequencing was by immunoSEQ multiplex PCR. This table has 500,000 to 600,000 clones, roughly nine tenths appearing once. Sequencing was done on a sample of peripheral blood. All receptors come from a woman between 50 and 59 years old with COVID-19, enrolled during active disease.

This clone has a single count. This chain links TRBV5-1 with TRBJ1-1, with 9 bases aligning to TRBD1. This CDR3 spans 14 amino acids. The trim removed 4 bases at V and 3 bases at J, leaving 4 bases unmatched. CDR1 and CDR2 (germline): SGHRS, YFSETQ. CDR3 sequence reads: CASSTWTGDTEAFF. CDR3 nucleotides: TGCGCCAGCAGCACCTGGACAGGGGACACTGAAGCTTTCTTT. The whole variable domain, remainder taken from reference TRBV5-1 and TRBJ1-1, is KAGVTQTPRYLIKTRGQQVTLSCSPISGHRSVSWYQQTPGQGLQFLFEYFSETQRNKGNFPGRFSGRQFSNSRSEMNVSTLELGDSALYLCASSTWTGDTEAFFGQGTRLTVV.

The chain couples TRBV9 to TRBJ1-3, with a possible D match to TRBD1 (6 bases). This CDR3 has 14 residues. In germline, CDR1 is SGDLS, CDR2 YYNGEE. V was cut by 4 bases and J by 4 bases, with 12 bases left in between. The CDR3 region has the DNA TGTGCCAGCAGCCCCCCAGGGGACGGAAACACCATATATTTT. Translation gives CASSPPGDGNTIYF.

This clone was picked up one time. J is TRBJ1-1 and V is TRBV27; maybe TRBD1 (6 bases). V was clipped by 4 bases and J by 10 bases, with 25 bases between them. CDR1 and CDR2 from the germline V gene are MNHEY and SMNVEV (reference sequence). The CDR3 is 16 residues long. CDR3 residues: CASSSPMGAQVFVAFF. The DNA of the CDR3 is TGTGCCAGCAGTTCCCCAATGGGGGCTCAGGTTTTTGTAGCTTTCTTT.

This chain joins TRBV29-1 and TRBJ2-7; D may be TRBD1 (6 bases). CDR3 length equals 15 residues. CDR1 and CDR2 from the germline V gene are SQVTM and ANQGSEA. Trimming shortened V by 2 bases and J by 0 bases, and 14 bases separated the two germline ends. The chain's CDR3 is CSVELQRGSSYEQYF. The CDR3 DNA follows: TGCAGCGTTGAACTACAGAGGGGGAGCTCCTACGAGCAGTACTTC.

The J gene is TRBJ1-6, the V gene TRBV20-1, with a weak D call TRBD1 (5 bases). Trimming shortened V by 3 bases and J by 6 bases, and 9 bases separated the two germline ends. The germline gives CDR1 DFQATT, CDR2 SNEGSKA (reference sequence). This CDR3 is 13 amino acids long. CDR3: CSASSRANSPLHF. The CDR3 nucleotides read TGCAGTGCTAGTTCCAGGGCTAATTCACCCCTCCACTTT.

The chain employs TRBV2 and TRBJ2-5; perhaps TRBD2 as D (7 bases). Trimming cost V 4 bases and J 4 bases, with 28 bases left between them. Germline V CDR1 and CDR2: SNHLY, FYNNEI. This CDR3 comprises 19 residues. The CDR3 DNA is TGTGCCAGCAGTGTCAAGGTCGGCGGGGGCCTCGGCCGTCGAGAGACCCAGTACTTC. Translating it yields CASSVKVGGGLGRRETQYF.

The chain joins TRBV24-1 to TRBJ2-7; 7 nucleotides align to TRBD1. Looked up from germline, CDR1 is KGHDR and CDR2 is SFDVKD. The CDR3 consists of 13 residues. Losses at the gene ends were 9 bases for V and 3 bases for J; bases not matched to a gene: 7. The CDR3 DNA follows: TGTGCCACCGCTCAATCAGGGGGCTACGAGCAGTACTTC. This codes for CATAQSGGYEQYF.

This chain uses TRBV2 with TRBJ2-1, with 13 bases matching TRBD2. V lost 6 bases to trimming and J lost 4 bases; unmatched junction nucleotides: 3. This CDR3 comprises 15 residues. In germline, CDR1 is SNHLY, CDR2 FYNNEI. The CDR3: CASSSTSGRYNEQFF. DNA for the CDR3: TGTGCCAGCAGCTCGACTAGCGGGAGGTACAATGAGCAGTTCTTC.

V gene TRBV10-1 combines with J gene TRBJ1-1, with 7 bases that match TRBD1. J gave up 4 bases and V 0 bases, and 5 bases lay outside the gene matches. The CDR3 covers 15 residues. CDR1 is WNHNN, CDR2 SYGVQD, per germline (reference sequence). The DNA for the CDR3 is TGCGCCAGCAGTGAGTCGAGACAGGGTGTCACTGAAGCTTTCTTT. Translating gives CASSESRQGVTEAFF.

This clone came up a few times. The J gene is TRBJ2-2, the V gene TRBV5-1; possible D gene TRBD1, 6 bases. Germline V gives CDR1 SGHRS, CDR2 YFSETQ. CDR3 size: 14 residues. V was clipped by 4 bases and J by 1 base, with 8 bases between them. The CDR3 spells CASSVDRNTGELFF. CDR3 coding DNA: TGCGCCAGCAGCGTGGACAGGAACACCGGGGAGCTGTTTTTT.

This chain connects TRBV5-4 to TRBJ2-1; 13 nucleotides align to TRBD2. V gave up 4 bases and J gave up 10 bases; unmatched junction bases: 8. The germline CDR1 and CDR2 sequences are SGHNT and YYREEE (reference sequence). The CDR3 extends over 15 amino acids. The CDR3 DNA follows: TGTGCCAGCAGCATCGGGACTAGCGGGGACGGGGAGCAGTTCTTC. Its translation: CASSIGTSGDGEQFF.

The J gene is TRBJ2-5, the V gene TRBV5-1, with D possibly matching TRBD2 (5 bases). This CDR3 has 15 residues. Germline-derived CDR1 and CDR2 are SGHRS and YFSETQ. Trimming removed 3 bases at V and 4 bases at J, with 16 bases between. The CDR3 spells CASSWTPLGRETQYF. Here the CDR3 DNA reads TGCGCCAGCAGCTGGACCCCACTAGGGCGAGAGACCCAGTACTTC.

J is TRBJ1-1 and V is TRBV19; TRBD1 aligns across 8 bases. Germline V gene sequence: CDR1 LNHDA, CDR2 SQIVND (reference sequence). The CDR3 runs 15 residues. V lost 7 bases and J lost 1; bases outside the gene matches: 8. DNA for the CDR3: TGTGCCAGTACTCGACAGGGGTTGGGGAACACTGAAGCTTTCTTT. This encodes CASTRQGLGNTEAFF.

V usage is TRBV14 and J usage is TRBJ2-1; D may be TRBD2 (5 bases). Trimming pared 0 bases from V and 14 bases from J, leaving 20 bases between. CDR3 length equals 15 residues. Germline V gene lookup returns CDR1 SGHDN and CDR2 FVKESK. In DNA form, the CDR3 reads TGTGCCAGCAGCCAAGAAGGCGTCGAGGTGTCCGGGGAGTTCTTC. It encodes CASSQEGVEVSGEFF.

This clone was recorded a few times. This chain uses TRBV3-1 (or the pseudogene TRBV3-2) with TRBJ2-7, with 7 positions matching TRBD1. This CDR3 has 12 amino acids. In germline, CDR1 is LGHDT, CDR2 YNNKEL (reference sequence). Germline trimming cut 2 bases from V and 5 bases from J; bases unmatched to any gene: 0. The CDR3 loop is CASSQQGDEQYF. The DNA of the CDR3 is TGTGCCAGCAGCCAACAGGGGGACGAGCAGTACTTC.

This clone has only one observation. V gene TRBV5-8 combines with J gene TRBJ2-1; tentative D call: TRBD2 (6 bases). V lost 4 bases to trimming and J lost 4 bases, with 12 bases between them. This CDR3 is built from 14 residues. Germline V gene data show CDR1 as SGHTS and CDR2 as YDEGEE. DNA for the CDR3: TGTGCCAGCAGCACATGGGACTCATACAATGAGCAGTTCTTC. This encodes CASSTWDSYNEQFF.

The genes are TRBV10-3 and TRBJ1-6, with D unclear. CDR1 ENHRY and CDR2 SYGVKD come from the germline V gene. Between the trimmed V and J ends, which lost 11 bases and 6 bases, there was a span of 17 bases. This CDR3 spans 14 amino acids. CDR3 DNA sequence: TGTGCCGTTAAGGAGACGGGTCGTAATTCACCCCTCCACTTT. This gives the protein CAVKETGRNSPLHF.

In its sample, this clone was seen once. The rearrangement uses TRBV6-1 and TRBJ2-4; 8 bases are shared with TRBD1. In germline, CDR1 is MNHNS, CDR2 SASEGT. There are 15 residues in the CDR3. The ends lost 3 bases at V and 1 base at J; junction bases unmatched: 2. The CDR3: CASSETGVAKNIQYF. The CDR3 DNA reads TGTGCCAGCAGTGAGACAGGGGTGGCCAAAAACATTCAGTACTTC.

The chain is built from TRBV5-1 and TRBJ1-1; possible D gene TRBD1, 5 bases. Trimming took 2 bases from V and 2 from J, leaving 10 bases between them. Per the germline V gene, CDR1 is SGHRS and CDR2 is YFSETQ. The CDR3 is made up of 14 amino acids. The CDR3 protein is CASSFQDRNTEAFF. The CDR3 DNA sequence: TGCGCCAGCAGCTTCCAAGACAGAAACACTGAAGCTTTCTTT. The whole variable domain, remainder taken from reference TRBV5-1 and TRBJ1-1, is KAGVTQTPRYLIKTRGQQVTLSCSPISGHRSVSWYQQTPGQGLQFLFEYFSETQRNKGNFPGRFSGRQFSNSRSEMNVSTLELGDSALYLCASSFQDRNTEAFFGQGTRLTVV.

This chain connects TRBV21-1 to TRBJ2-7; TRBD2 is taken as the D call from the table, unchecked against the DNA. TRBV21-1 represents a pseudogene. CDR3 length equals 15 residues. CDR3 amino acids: CASSASRRRSYEQYF. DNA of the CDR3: TGTGCCAGCAGCGCAAGCCGACGGCGGTCATACGAGCAGTACTTC.

DNA for the CDR3: TGTGCCAGCAGCTTAGGGATCGGGAATGAGCAGTTCTTC. This translates into CASSLGIGNEQFF. V gene TRBV11-2 combines with J gene TRBJ2-1; the D is unclear. From germline, CDR1 is SGHAT and CDR2 FQNNGV. V dropped 1 base and J dropped 7 bases, with 8 bases sitting between them. The CDR3 runs 13 residues.

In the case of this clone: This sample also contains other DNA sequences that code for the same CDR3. As DNA, the CDR3 is TGTGCCAGCAGCCAAGGGGGCGCGGATACGCAGTATTTT. As protein: CASSQGGADTQYF. This chain joins TRBV14 and TRBJ2-3; D may be TRBD1 (5 bases). V was trimmed by 1 base and J by 6 bases, leaving 8 bases between them. Germline V CDR1 and CDR2: SGHDN, FVKESK. The CDR3 runs 13 residues.

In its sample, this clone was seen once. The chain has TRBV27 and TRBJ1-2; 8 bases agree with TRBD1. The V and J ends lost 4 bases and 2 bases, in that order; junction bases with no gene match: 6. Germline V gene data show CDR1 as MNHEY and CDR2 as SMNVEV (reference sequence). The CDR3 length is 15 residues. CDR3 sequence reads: CASSSRTGQNYGYTF. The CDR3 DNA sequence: TGTGCCAGCAGTTCGCGGACAGGGCAGAACTATGGCTACACCTTC.

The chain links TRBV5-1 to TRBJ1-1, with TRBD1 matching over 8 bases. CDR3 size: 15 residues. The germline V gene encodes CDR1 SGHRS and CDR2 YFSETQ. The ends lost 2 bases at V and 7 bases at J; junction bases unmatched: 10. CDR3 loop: CASSFGTGDKFEAFF. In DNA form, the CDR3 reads TGCGCCAGCAGCTTCGGGACAGGCGATAAATTTGAAGCTTTCTTT.

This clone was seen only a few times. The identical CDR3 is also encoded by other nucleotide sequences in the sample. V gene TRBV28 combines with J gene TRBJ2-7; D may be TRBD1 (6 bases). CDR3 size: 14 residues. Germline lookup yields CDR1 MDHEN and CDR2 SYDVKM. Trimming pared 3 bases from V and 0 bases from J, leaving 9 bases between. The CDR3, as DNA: TGTGCCAGCAGTTTGGTAGGGGGCTCCTACGAGCAGTACTTC. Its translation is CASSLVGGSYEQYF.

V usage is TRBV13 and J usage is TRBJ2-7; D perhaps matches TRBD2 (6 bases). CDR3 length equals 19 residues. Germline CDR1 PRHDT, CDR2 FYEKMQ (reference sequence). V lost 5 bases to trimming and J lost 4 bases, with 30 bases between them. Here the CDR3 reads CASSPPELATTPEAYEQYF. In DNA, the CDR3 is TGTGCCAGCAGCCCCCCCGAGCTAGCGACAACCCCAGAAGCTTACGAGCAGTACTTC.

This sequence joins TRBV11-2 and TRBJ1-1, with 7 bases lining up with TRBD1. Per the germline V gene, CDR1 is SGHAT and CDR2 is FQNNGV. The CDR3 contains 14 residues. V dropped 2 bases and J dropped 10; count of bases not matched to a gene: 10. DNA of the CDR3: TGTGCCAGCAGCTTACCAACCAGGACAGGAGGAGCTTTCTTT. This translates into CASSLPTRTGGAFF.

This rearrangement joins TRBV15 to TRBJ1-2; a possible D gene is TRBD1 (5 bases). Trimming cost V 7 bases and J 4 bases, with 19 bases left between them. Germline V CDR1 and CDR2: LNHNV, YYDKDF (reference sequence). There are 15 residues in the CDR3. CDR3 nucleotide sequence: TGTGCCACCATTCCAGGGCACCGGGAGGGCTATGGCTACACCTTC. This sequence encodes CATIPGHREGYGYTF.

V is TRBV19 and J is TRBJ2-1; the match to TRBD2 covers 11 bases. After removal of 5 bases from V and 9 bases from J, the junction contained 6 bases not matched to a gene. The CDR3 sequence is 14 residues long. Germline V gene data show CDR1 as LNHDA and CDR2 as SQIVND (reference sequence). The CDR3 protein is CASSVAGGPAEQFF. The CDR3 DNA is TGTGCCAGTAGTGTAGCGGGGGGGCCGGCTGAGCAGTTCTTC.

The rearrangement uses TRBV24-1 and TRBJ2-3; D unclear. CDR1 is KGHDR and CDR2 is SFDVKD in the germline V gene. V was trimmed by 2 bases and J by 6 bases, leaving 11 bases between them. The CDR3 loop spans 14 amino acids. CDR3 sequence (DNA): TGTGCCACCAGTGATTCCTCGCCGAGGGATACGCAGTATTTT. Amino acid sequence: CATSDSSPRDTQYF.